This entry lists 8 T cell receptor beta chains sequenced from one sample in a study of beta chain features in type 1 diabetes. Study conclusions and caveats: For Type 1 diabetes patients, all four CD4+ subsets carried TCRB CDR3s that were moderately but significantly shorter.

Antigens for these TCRs are unknown. Every isolated RNA sample was fully reverse transcribed, so sequencing captured expressed TCRB transcripts. The method was immunoSEQ multiplex PCR; TCRdb's version includes in-frame clones alone and lacks a portion of them. Of about 180,000 clones in the sample, around 8% are singletons; the top ten hold approximately 0.93%. Sequenced input: central memory CD4+ T cells from blood. The receptor set was obtained from a woman between 35 and 50 years old with type 1 diabetes.

The gene calls are TRBV5-4 and TRBJ1-1, with TRBD1 matching over 7 bases. The junction had 6 bases not matched to a gene; V was cut back by 2 bases and J by 5 bases. CDR1 SGHNT and CDR2 YYREEE come from the germline V gene (reference sequence). The CDR3 runs to 14 residues. CDR3 sequence: CASSFQGVDTEAFF. The CDR3 nucleotides are TGTGCCAGCAGCTTCCAGGGGGTGGATACTGAAGCTTTCTTT.

The CDR3 protein is CASSPRRVAGNEQFF. CDR3 nucleotides: TGTGCCAGCAGCCCTCGAAGGGTAGCGGGCAATGAGCAGTTCTTC. The chain is built from TRBV27 and TRBJ2-1, with TRBD2 matching over 7 bases. V gave up 6 bases and J gave up 6 bases; unmatched junction bases: 11. CDR3 size: 15 residues. Germline V CDR1 and CDR2: MNHEY, SMNVEV (reference sequence).

Only a few counts were recorded for this clone. The chain joins TRBV6-6 to TRBJ2-2; no reliable D call. Germline V gene sequence: CDR1 MNHNY, CDR2 SVGAGI (reference sequence). The CDR3 has 13 amino acids. The V end lost 5 bases, the J end lost 4 bases, and 8 bases lay between the germline ends. This chain's CDR3 is CASSTVTTGELFF. The CDR3 coding sequence is TGTGCCAGCAGTACAGTGACCACCGGGGAGCTGTTTTTT.

The V call is TRBV2, the J call TRBJ2-6; a weak D match, TRBD2 (6 bases). This CDR3 has 14 amino acids. Germline CDR1 and CDR2: SNHLY and FYNNEI. The CDR3 sequence: CARKGGAGANVLTF. CDR3 nucleotides: TGTGCTCGAAAGGGAGGTGCTGGGGCCAACGTCCTGACTTTC.

This chain uses TRBV27 with TRBJ2-3; D gene uncertain. Between the trimmed V and J ends, which lost 4 bases and 5 bases, there was a span of 10 bases. Germline V gene sequence: CDR1 MNHEY, CDR2 SMNVEV (reference sequence). The CDR3 is made up of 13 amino acids. CDR3 DNA: TGTGCCAGCAGTTCAATACTCGGAGATACGCAGTATTTT. Residues: CASSSILGDTQYF.

This clone was observed a handful of times. This chain connects TRBV10-2 to TRBJ2-1; 9 nucleotides match TRBD1. CDR1 and CDR2 (germline): WSHSY, SAAADI. V shed 8 bases, J shed 8 bases, and the junction held 7 bases outside the gene matches. The CDR3 consists of 13 residues. The CDR3 DNA is TGCGCCAGCTCGGGACAGGGCAGCTATGAGCAGTTCTTC. Translating it yields CASSGQGSYEQFF.

This chain connects TRBV19 to TRBJ1-1, with no clear D. Trimming took 2 bases from V and 1 from J, leaving 8 bases between them. Looked up from germline, CDR1 is LNHDA and CDR2 is SQIVND (reference sequence). CDR3 size: 14 residues. The CDR3 bases are TGTGCCAGTAGTATACATGTCGGGAACACTGAAGCTTTCTTT. Translated: CASSIHVGNTEAFF. Full variable domain (remainder filled in from reference TRBV19 and TRBJ1-1): DGGITQSPKYLFRKEGQNVTLSCEQNLNHDAMYWYRQDPGQGLRLIYYSQIVNDFQKGDIAEGYSVSREKKESFPLTVTSAQKNPTAFYLCASSIHVGNTEAFFGQGTRLTVV.

The J gene is TRBJ2-7, the V gene TRBV7-8; D is ambiguous. Between the trimmed V and J ends, which lost 0 bases and 7 bases, there was a span of 10 bases. Germline CDR1 reads SGHVS; CDR2 reads FQNEAQ. This CDR3 is built from 13 residues. In nucleotides, the CDR3 is TGTGCCAGCAGCTTAGCGGGCCCGGATGAGCAGTACTTC. This gives the protein CASSLAGPDEQYF.